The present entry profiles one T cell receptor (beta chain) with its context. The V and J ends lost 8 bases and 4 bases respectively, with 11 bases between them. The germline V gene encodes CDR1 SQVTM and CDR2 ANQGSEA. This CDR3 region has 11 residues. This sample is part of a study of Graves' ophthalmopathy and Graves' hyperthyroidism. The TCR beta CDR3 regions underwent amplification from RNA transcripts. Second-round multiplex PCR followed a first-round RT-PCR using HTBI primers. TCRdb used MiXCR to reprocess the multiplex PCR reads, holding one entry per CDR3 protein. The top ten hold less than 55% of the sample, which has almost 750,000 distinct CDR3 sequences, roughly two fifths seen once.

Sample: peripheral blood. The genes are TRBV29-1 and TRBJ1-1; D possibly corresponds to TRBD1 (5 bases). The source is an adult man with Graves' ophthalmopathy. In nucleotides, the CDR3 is TGCAGCTTAGGGGTCTCCACTGAAGCTTTCTTT. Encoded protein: CSLGVSTEAFF. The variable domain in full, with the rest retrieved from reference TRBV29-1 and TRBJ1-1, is SAVISQKPSRDICQRGTSLTIQCQVDSQVTMMFWYRQQPGQSLTLIATANQGSEATYESGFVIDKFPISRPNLTFSTLTVSNMSPEDSSIYLCSLGVSTEAFFGQGTRLTVV.